What follows are 8 T cell receptor beta chains derived from one specimen sequenced in a study of blood T cell repertoires in COVID-19. This table comes from immunoSEQ multiplex PCR, and its TCRdb copy is limited to in-frame clones, with some not included. The table records 150,000 to 200,000 clones, about 86% of them present only once. The sequencing input was peripheral blood. All receptors come from a human donor with acute or convalescent COVID-19. The donor label of this sample is uncertain.

This chain connects TRBV11-1 to TRBJ2-2, with 8 bases aligning to TRBD1. The V gene end was trimmed by 5 bases and the J gene end by 5 bases; junction bases not matched to a gene: 7. The CDR3 spans 15 residues. The germline V gene encodes CDR1 SGHAT and CDR2 FQDESV (reference sequence). Here the CDR3 DNA reads TGTGCCAGCAGCCCGACAGGGGTTGTGACCGGGGAGCTGTTTTTT. Residues: CASSPTGVVTGELFF. The complete variable domain, with remaining parts taken from reference TRBV11-1 and TRBJ2-2, reads EAEVAQSPRYKITEKSQAVAFWCDPISGHATLYWYRQILGQGPELLVQFQDESVVDDSQLPKDRFSAERLKGVDSTLKIQPAELGDSAMYLCASSPTGVVTGELFFGEGSRLTVL.

The genes are TRBV9 and TRBJ2-3; tentatively, D is TRBD1 (7 bases). The V end was cut by 0 bases, the J end by 1 base, with 12 bases between. CDR1 and CDR2 (germline): SGDLS, YYNGEE. CDR3 length: 16 residues. Here the CDR3 reads CASSVAGGGGTDTQYF. CDR3 nucleotide sequence: TGTGCCAGCAGCGTAGCAGGAGGGGGCGGCACAGATACGCAGTATTTT.

The rearrangement uses TRBV19 and TRBJ1-4; D is perhaps TRBD1 (5 bases). The germline V and J ends were trimmed by 5 bases and 3 bases, with 10 bases remaining between them. Germline-derived CDR1 and CDR2 are LNHDA and SQIVND (reference sequence). The CDR3 contains 14 residues. The CDR3 loop reads CASSRGTSNEKLFF. The CDR3, as DNA: TGTGCCAGTAGTCGGGGGACCTCTAATGAAAAACTGTTTTTT.

This clone was seen only a few times. The chain's CDR3 is CASSYSAVSGEQYF. In DNA form, the CDR3 reads TGTGCCAGCAGTTACTCGGCGGTTTCGGGCGAGCAGTACTTC. The gene calls are TRBV6-5 and TRBJ2-7; D is uncertain. CDR1 MNHEY and CDR2 SVGAGI come from the germline V gene. V was pared by 0 bases and J by 6 bases, with 12 bases between. This CDR3 spans 14 amino acids.

The chain carries TRBV4-2 and TRBJ2-3, with TRBD2 matching 11 bases. Germline-derived CDR1 and CDR2 are LGHNA and YNFKEQ. This CDR3 has 16 amino acids. V lost 4 bases, J lost 6 bases, and 9 bases stayed unmatched. The CDR3 nucleotides are TGTGCCAGCAGCCGAGTTACTAGCGGGAGTTCTGATACGCAGTATTTT. The encoded protein is CASSRVTSGSSDTQYF.

This chain links TRBV6-5 with TRBJ1-2, with D perhaps TRBD1 (6 bases). From germline, CDR1 is MNHEY and CDR2 SVGAGI. CDR3 length: 15 amino acids. Deletions cut 7 bases from V and 2 bases from J, with 17 bases between. The CDR3 here is CASNIWGGPNYGYTF. The CDR3 coding sequence is TGTGCCAGCAACATCTGGGGGGGCCCAAACTATGGCTACACCTTC.

This chain joins TRBV6-5 and TRBJ1-4; TRBD1 might be the D (5 bases). The CDR3 totals 14 residues. V gave up 6 bases and J gave up 2 bases, with 10 bases separating them. Germline values: CDR1 MNHEY, CDR2 SVGAGI. This chain's CDR3 is CASRLQATNEKLFF. In DNA form, the CDR3 reads TGTGCCAGCAGATTACAGGCGACTAATGAAAAACTGTTTTTT.

CDR3 DNA: TGTGCCAGCTCACGACTTGACGGGAGCTCTGGAAACACCATATATTTT. Protein sequence: CASSRLDGSSGNTIYF. The V and J genes are TRBV18 and TRBJ1-3, with unresolved D. This CDR3 spans 16 amino acids. V dropped 4 bases and J dropped 0 bases, with 13 bases sitting between them. Germline V gene lookup returns CDR1 KGHSH and CDR2 LQKENI.